The entry that follows covers one TCR beta chain sequence. What it binds is unknown. The source of the sample is a study of T-cell reconstitution after alpha-beta-depleted transplantation in children. Study-level points and caveats: Some patients showed high day-60 TCRbeta diversity, which derived from surviving recipient T cells and thymic progenitors. Reportedly, only several hundred clones from non-depleted graft cells drove alpha-beta T-cell counts at about two months. T-cell counts and diversity at one year following transplant were attributed mainly to newly produced T cells.

For TCRbeta, the library was prepared with unique molecular identifiers. MiXCR was run by TCRdb on the PCR reads, yielding one entry per CDR3 protein. The table has about 980,000 distinct CDR3 sequences, 25% to 35% seen once. Germline CDR1 reads LNHNV; CDR2 reads YYDKDF (reference sequence). This CDR3 is 16 amino acids long. V dropped 0 bases and J dropped 0 bases, with 12 bases sitting between them. Sequenced here: PBMCs, mostly from graft donor cells, sampled 360 days after TCRalphabeta/CD19-depleted stem cell transplant. This receptor was identified in a boy in the first two years of life who had a stem cell transplant for SCID, so the T cells may come from the graft donor. The chain joins TRBV15 to TRBJ2-7, with D possibly TRBD1 on 6 matching bases. The CDR3 DNA reads TGTGCCACCAGCAGAGATACAGGACAGACCTCCTACGAGCAGTACTTC. Protein: CATSRDTGQTSYEQYF. Variable domain in full (rest from reference TRBV15 and TRBJ2-7): DAMVIQNPRYQVTQFGKPVTLSCSQTLNHNVMYWYQQKSSQAPKLLFHYYDKDFNNEADTPDNFQSRRPNTSFCFLDIRSPGLGDTAMYLCATSRDTGQTSYEQYFGPGTRLTVT.